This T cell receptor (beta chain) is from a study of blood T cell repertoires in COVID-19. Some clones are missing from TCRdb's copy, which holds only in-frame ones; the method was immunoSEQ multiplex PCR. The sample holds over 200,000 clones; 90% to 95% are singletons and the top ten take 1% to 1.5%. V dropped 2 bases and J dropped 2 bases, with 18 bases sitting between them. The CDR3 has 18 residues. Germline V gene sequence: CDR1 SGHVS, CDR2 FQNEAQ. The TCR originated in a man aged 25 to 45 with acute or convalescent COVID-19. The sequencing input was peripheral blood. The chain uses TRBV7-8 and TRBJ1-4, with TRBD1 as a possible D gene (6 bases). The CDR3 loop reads CASSLSTGYFSTNEKLFF. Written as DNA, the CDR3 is TGTGCCAGCAGCTTATCAACAGGGTATTTTTCTACTAATGAAAAACTGTTTTTT.